The next 13 T cell receptor beta chains were all read from a single sample in a study of monozygotic twins with inflammatory bowel disease. TCRdb re-called the 5' RACE reads; every CDR3 protein appears as one record, without DNA. The table gives about 380,000 distinct CDR3 sequences; the top ten clones make up just over 2.5% of it. The sequenced sample was blood. These receptors were obtained from a human donor with ulcerative colitis or Crohn's disease, or a healthy co-twin of an affected twin (not recorded which).

The V gene is TRBV11-2, the J gene TRBJ2-1; TCRdb's assignment of TRBD1 cannot be checked, as there is no DNA. The CDR3 length is 12 residues. The germline V gene encodes CDR1 SGHAT and CDR2 FQNNGV. The CDR3 spells CASSRGGAEQFF.

This rearrangement joins TRBV7-2 to TRBJ2-2. The CDR3 loop spans 13 amino acids. The germline CDR1 and CDR2 sequences are SGHTA and FQGNSA. CDR3 protein: CASSYLVAGELFF.

This rearrangement joins TRBV20-1 to TRBJ2-2; TCRdb selects TRBD1, and the lack of DNA leaves this call unchecked. The CDR3 extends over 15 amino acids. CDR1 DFQATT and CDR2 SNEGSKA come from the germline V gene (reference sequence). CDR3 residues: CSAGKGQGVTGELFF.

The rearrangement links TRBV5-1 to TRBJ2-3; TCRdb reports TRBD2, a call that lacks DNA to check it against. The germline gives CDR1 SGHRS, CDR2 YFSETQ. The CDR3 covers 14 residues. The CDR3 protein is CASSSGLASDTQYF.

The V and J genes are TRBV10-3 and TRBJ2-1; absent DNA, TCRdb's TRBD2 call cannot be checked. Germline V gene sequence: CDR1 ENHRY, CDR2 SYGVKD. This CDR3 has 16 amino acids. This chain's CDR3 is CAISDKGGGAFNEQFF.

This chain connects TRBV27 to TRBJ1-1. Germline V gene lookup returns CDR1 MNHEY and CDR2 SMNVEV (reference sequence). This CDR3 is built from 14 residues. The CDR3 protein is CASNSGAYGAEAFF.

The chain recombines TRBV5-1 with TRBJ2-2; TCRdb indicates TRBD1, and absent DNA this call remains unverified. This CDR3 region has 13 residues. Germline assignment: CDR1 SGHRS and CDR2 YFSETQ. The CDR3 region is CASTQGVTGELFF.

V and J are TRBV5-6 and TRBJ1-2. The CDR3 spans 13 residues. CDR1 and CDR2 (germline): SGHDT, YYEEEE. CDR3 sequence reads: CASSWGDNYGYTF.

V gene TRBV7-2 combines with J gene TRBJ2-7; no DNA is available, so the TRBD2 call from TCRdb remains unchecked. Germline V gene sequence: CDR1 SGHTA, CDR2 FQGNSA. The CDR3 is made up of 16 amino acids. The CDR3 region is CASSLGGGGSAYEQYF.

The chain is built from TRBV18 and TRBJ2-1; the D gene TCRdb calls, TRBD1, cannot be checked with no DNA. The CDR3 covers 14 residues. The V gene's germline CDR1 is KGHSH and CDR2 LQKENI. CDR3 residues: CASSPLRSRDEQFF. The variable domain in full, with the rest retrieved from reference TRBV18 and TRBJ2-1, is NAGVMQNPRHLVRRRGQEARLRCSPMKGHSHVYWYRQLPEEGLKFMVYLQKENIIDESGMPKERFSAEFPKEGPSILRIQQVVRGDSAAYFCASSPLRSRDEQFFGPGTRLTVL.

The genes are TRBV5-1 and TRBJ2-3. The CDR3 has 12 residues. Germline assignment: CDR1 SGHRS and CDR2 YFSETQ. CDR3 protein: CASSYGVDTQYF.

The rearrangement links TRBV7-8 to TRBJ2-5; the D call of TRBD2 rests on TCRdb alone, since no DNA is present to check it. The CDR3 contains 15 residues. Germline CDR1 SGHVS, CDR2 FQNEAQ. This CDR3 is CASSLVHPGGETQYF.

This sequence joins TRBV10-2 and TRBJ1-5. CDR3 length: 13 amino acids. Per the germline V gene, CDR1 is WSHSY and CDR2 is SAAADI. The CDR3 here is CASSEPGRQPQHF.